This passage covers 8 T cell receptor beta chains from one sample sequenced in a study of blood T cell repertoires in COVID-19. This table comes from immunoSEQ multiplex PCR, and its TCRdb copy is limited to in-frame clones, with some not included. This repertoire shows around 54,000 clones, around 81% found once; its top ten account for 5% to 6.5%. The sequenced material came from peripheral blood. All receptors derive from a woman aged 60 to 75 with acute or convalescent COVID-19.

The rearrangement uses TRBV29-1 and TRBJ1-1; D possibly corresponds to TRBD1 (6 bases). Trimming cost V 7 bases and J 1 base, with 10 bases left between them. Germline CDR1 is SQVTM and CDR2 is ANQGSEA. This CDR3 contains 12 residues. CDR3 DNA sequence: TGCAGCGCTGGACAGACGAACACTGAAGCTTTCTTT. Its translation is CSAGQTNTEAFF.

V is TRBV7-2 and J is TRBJ2-2; TRBD2 agrees at 7 bases. The germline V gene has CDR1 SGHTA and CDR2 FQGNSA. This CDR3 is 15 amino acids long. The V segment lost 0 bases and the J segment 6 bases; nucleotides outside the gene matches: 4. CDR3 region: CASSLAGGSPGELFF. CDR3 coding DNA: TGTGCCAGCAGCTTAGCGGGAGGGTCCCCCGGGGAGCTGTTTTTT. Looking up the rest from reference TRBV7-2 and TRBJ2-2 gives the full variable domain: GAGVSQSPSNKVTEKGKDVELRCDPISGHTALYWYRQSLGQGLEFLIYFQGNSAPDKSGLPSDRFSAERTGGSVSTLTIQRTQQEDSAVYLCASSLAGGSPGELFFGEGSRLTVL.

The V call is TRBV2, the J call TRBJ2-1; tentatively, D is TRBD2 (6 bases). Germline values: CDR1 SNHLY, CDR2 FYNNEI. The CDR3 length is 16 residues. V dropped 0 bases and J dropped 4 bases, with 13 bases sitting between them. The CDR3 sequence is CASSEAPAGIYNEQFF. The DNA for the CDR3 is TGTGCCAGCAGTGAAGCGCCGGCGGGGATTTACAATGAGCAGTTCTTC.

The chain recombines TRBV6-5 with TRBJ2-6; D is ambiguous. The CDR3 has 16 residues. Germline assignment: CDR1 MNHEY and CDR2 SVGAGI. With 1 base removed from V and 0 bases from J, the gap between germline ends came to 7 bases. The CDR3 spells CASSYFGRSGANVLTF. The CDR3 coding sequence is TGTGCCAGCAGTTACTTTGGGCGCTCTGGGGCCAACGTCCTGACTTTC.

This sequence joins TRBV19 and TRBJ2-1; tentative D call: TRBD2 (6 bases). Trimming left V 8 bases short and J 7 bases short, with 12 bases between. The CDR3 sequence is 12 residues long. Germline CDR1 and CDR2: LNHDA and SQIVND (reference sequence). CDR3 bases: TGTGCCAGTCAGTTCCGGGGGAATGAGCAGTTCTTC. Translating gives CASQFRGNEQFF.

A word on this clone: An end of the junction does not agree with germline; a read error may underlie this. The chain combines TRBV5-4 with TRBJ2-2; the match to TRBD2 covers 9 bases. Germline assignment: CDR1 SGHNT and CDR2 YYREEE (reference sequence). CDR3 length: 15 amino acids. CDR3 protein: CATSAGGANTGELFF. For the CDR3, the DNA is TGTGCCACCAGCGCGGGAGGGGCGAACACCGGGGAGCTGTTTTTT.

J is TRBJ1-3 and V is TRBV5-4, with 7 nucleotides matching TRBD1. There are 17 residues in the CDR3. V was clipped by 4 bases and J by 0 bases; unmatched bases: 10. Germline V gene data show CDR1 as SGHNT and CDR2 as YYREEE (reference sequence). This CDR3 reads CASSLDRLTNSGNTIYF. The CDR3 nucleotides read TGTGCCAGCAGCCTGGACAGGCTTACGAACTCTGGAAACACCATATATTTT.

The chain is built from TRBV10-3 and TRBJ1-4; 9 nucleotides agree with TRBD1. Germline-derived CDR1 and CDR2 are ENHRY and SYGVKD. V dropped 1 base and J dropped 5; count of bases not matched to a gene: 8. The CDR3 covers 17 residues. The CDR3 nucleotides read TGTGCCATCAGTGAGTATTGGGGACAGGGTTTAAATGAAAAACTGTTTTTT. Its translation: CAISEYWGQGLNEKLFF.